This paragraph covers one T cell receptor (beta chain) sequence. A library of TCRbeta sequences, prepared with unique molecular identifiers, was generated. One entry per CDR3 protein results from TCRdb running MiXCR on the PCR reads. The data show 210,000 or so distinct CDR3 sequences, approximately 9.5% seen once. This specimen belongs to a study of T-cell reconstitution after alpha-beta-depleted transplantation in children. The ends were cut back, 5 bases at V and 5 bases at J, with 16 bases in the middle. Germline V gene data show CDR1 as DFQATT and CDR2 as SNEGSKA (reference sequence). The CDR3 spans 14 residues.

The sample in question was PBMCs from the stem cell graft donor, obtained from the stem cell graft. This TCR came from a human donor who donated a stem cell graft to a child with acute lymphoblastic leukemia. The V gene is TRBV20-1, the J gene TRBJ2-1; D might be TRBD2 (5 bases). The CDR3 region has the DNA TGCAGTGCTTTCAGCGGACTCAGAGACAATGAGCAGTTCTTC. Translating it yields CSAFSGLRDNEQFF.